These T cell receptor beta chains were read from a single sample in a study of blood T cells in healthy people across ages. TCRdb re-called the 5' RACE reads through MiXCR, storing one row per CDR3 protein. The sample carries about 680,000 distinct CDR3 sequences, around 48% recorded once. The specimen was blood. The receptors were sampled from a woman in her sixties in good health. The CDR3 runs from the conserved cysteine through the conserved F or W. Each record gives: CDR3 length, D gene, V gene, clone size, J gene, CDR3 DNA, CDR3 protein. D genes are given only for firm matches. Size is omitted from some rows. Given values are once, few, many or a class for expanded clones.

CDR3 length: 16; D gene: TRBD1; V gene: TRBV28; clone size: .; J gene: TRBJ1-2; CDR3 DNA: TGTGCCAGCAGACCCCCCATAGACAGGGTGCCCTTCGGCTACACCTTC; CDR3 protein: CASRPPIDRVPFGYTF
CDR3 length: 19; D gene: .; V gene: TRBV4-3; clone size: few; J gene: TRBJ1-6; CDR3 DNA: TGCGCCAGCAGCCAAGAGGGAGAGGAAGGGGTCTCCTATAATTCACCCCTCCACTTT; CDR3 protein: CASSQEGEEGVSYNSPLHF
CDR3 length: 13; D gene: .; V gene: TRBV20-1; clone size: few; J gene: TRBJ2-1; CDR3 DNA: TGCAGTGCTAGAGATGGATCCCGCAATGAGCAGTTCTTC; CDR3 protein: CSARDGSRNEQFF
CDR3 length: 13; D gene: .; V gene: TRBV5-1; clone size: many; J gene: TRBJ2-7; CDR3 DNA: TGCGCCAGCAGCAGGGCCGGGACCTACGAGCAGTACTTC; CDR3 protein: CASSRAGTYEQYF
CDR3 length: 12; D gene: .; V gene: TRBV28; clone size: few; J gene: TRBJ2-5; CDR3 DNA: TGTGCCAGCAGTGGCAGGGTGGATGAGCAGTACTTC; CDR3 protein: CASSGRVDEQYF
CDR3 length: 13; D gene: TRBD1; V gene: TRBV5-1; clone size: .; J gene: TRBJ2-3; CDR3 DNA: TGCGCCAGCGGAGAGGGGGCCCATGATACGCAGTATTTT; CDR3 protein: CASGEGAHDTQYF
CDR3 length: 14; D gene: TRBD2; V gene: TRBV20-1; clone size: once; J gene: TRBJ2-3; CDR3 DNA: TGCAGTGCTTCTCATAGCGGGAGTCGGGATACGCAGTATTTT; CDR3 protein: CSASHSGSRDTQYF
CDR3 length: 16; D gene: .; V gene: TRBV3-1; clone size: .; J gene: TRBJ2-1; CDR3 DNA: TGTGCCAGCAGCCTGAGATCGGGACTCAGCTACAATGAGCAGTTCTTC; CDR3 protein: CASSLRSGLSYNEQFF
CDR3 length: 14; D gene: .; V gene: TRBV3-1; clone size: .; J gene: TRBJ1-2; CDR3 DNA: TGTGCCAGCAGCCTATCGCAGGGTGCTGGTGGCTACATCTTC; CDR3 protein: CASSLSQGAGGYIF
CDR3 length: 14; D gene: TRBD2; V gene: TRBV2; clone size: .; J gene: TRBJ2-7; CDR3 DNA: TGTTCCAGCGTCACAACTGCGGGAGGCTACGAGCAGTACTTC; CDR3 protein: CSSVTTAGGYEQYF
CDR3 length: 15; D gene: TRBD1; V gene: TRBV7-2; clone size: .; J gene: TRBJ1-2; CDR3 DNA: TGTGCCAGCAGCTTAGAACAGGGGGGCCGCTATGGCTACACCTTC; CDR3 protein: CASSLEQGGRYGYTF
CDR3 length: 16; D gene: .; V gene: TRBV4-2; clone size: .; J gene: TRBJ2-7; CDR3 DNA: TGTGCCAGCAGCCAAGCTGGCGGGTCTGTAATCTACGAGCAGTACTTC; CDR3 protein: CASSQAGGSVIYEQYF
CDR3 length: 16; D gene: .; V gene: TRBV20-1; clone size: .; J gene: TRBJ2-4; CDR3 DNA: TGCAGTGCTTCGAACCAGGGATATGGGGCCAAAAACATTCAGTACTTC; CDR3 protein: CSASNQGYGAKNIQYF
CDR3 length: 14; D gene: .; V gene: TRBV29-1; clone size: .; J gene: TRBJ2-2; CDR3 DNA: TGCAGCGCGGAACGACGGGGGAACACCGGGGAGCTGTTTTTT; CDR3 protein: CSAERRGNTGELFF
CDR3 length: 15; D gene: .; V gene: TRBV5-1; clone size: .; J gene: TRBJ2-5; CDR3 DNA: TGCGCCAGCAGCTTGGGTCGAGCGGCAGGAGAGACCCAGTACTTC; CDR3 protein: CASSLGRAAGETQYF
CDR3 length: 15; D gene: TRBD1; V gene: TRBV2; clone size: .; J gene: TRBJ1-1; CDR3 DNA: TGTGCCAGCAGTGGATCACAGGGACAGGGTACGGGAGCTTTCTTT; CDR3 protein: CASSGSQGQGTGAFF
CDR3 length: 15; D gene: TRBD2; V gene: TRBV7-9; clone size: .; J gene: TRBJ2-5; CDR3 DNA: TGTGCCAGCAGCCCAAGCGGGAGAGGGGAAGAGACCCAGTACTTC; CDR3 protein: CASSPSGRGEETQYF
CDR3 length: 14; D gene: .; V gene: TRBV29-1; clone size: few; J gene: TRBJ1-1; CDR3 DNA: TGCAGCGTGGGGGGCAGGCCGGGGAACACTGAAGCTTTCTTT; CDR3 protein: CSVGGRPGNTEAFF
CDR3 length: 13; D gene: .; V gene: TRBV20-1; clone size: .; J gene: TRBJ1-1; CDR3 DNA: TGCAGTGCTGACGCCAGGGTCTTCTCTGAAGCTTTCTTT; CDR3 protein: CSADARVFSEAFF
CDR3 length: 14; D gene: .; V gene: TRBV2; clone size: .; J gene: TRBJ2-1; CDR3 DNA: TGTGCCAGCACCCCACCGTCCAGGGACAATGAGCAGTTCTTC; CDR3 protein: CASTPPSRDNEQFF
CDR3 length: 14; D gene: TRBD2; V gene: TRBV20-1; clone size: .; J gene: TRBJ2-5; CDR3 DNA: TGCAGTGCGGATAGCGGGAGGGCCTCGGAGACCCAGTACTTC; CDR3 protein: CSADSGRASETQYF
CDR3 length: 12; D gene: .; V gene: TRBV14; clone size: .; J gene: TRBJ2-7; CDR3 DNA: TGTGCCAGCAGCCCCTTCCGGGCCGAGCAGTACTTC; CDR3 protein: CASSPFRAEQYF
CDR3 length: 15; D gene: .; V gene: TRBV7-2; clone size: .; J gene: TRBJ2-1; CDR3 DNA: TGTGCCAGCAGCTCCCGACAGTTATCCCCCGATGAGCAGTTCTTC; CDR3 protein: CASSSRQLSPDEQFF
CDR3 length: 13; D gene: TRBD1; V gene: TRBV20-1; clone size: few; J gene: TRBJ1-2; CDR3 DNA: TGCAGTGCTCGGGACAGGGGGAACTATGGCTACACCTTC; CDR3 protein: CSARDRGNYGYTF
CDR3 length: 18; D gene: TRBD1; V gene: TRBV7-2; clone size: .; J gene: TRBJ2-1; CDR3 DNA: TGTGCCAGCAGTATACGTTCCCCCGGACAGGGGATTCAAGAGACCCAGTTCTTC; CDR3 protein: CASSIRSPGQGIQETQFF